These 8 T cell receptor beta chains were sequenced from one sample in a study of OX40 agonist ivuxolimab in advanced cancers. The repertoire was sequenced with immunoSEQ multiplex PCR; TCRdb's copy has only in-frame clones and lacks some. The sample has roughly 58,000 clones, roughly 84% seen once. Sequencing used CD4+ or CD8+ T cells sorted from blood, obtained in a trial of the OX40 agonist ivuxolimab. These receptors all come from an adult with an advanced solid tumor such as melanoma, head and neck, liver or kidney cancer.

DNA for the CDR3: TGTGCCAGCAGCCCGGGACCGCGTAGACTTGGGGAGCAGTTCTTC. Translated, it gives CASSPGPRRLGEQFF. This chain uses TRBV6-5 with TRBJ2-1; D may match TRBD1 or TRBD2 (5 bases each). The CDR3 totals 15 residues. V was pared by 6 bases and J by 10 bases, with 22 bases between. In germline, CDR1 is MNHEY, CDR2 SVGAGI.

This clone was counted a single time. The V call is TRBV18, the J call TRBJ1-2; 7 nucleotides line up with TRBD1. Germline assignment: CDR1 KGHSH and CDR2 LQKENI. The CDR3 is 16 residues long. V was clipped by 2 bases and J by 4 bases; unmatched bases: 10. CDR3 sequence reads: CASSPKLGTDGYGYTF. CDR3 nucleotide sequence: TGTGCCAGCTCACCAAAATTAGGGACAGACGGCTATGGCTACACCTTC.

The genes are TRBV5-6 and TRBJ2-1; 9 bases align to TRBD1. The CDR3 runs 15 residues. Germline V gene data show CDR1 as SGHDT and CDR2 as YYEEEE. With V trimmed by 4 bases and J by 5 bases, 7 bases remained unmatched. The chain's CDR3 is CASSDTGTGNNEQFF. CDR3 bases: TGTGCCAGCAGCGACACCGGGACAGGGAACAATGAGCAGTTCTTC.

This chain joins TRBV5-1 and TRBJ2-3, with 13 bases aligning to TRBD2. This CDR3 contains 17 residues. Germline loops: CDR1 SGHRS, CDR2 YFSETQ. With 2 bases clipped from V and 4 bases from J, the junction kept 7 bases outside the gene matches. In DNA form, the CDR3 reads TGCGCCAGCAGCTTATCAAGGACTAGCGGGAGCGCAGATACGCAGTATTTT. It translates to CASSLSRTSGSADTQYF.

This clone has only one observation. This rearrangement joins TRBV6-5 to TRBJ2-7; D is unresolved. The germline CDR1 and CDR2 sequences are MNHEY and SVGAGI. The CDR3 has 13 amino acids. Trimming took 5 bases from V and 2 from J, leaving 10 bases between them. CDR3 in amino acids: CASSLTPAYEQYF. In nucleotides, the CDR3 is TGTGCCAGCAGTCTTACCCCGGCCTACGAGCAGTACTTC.

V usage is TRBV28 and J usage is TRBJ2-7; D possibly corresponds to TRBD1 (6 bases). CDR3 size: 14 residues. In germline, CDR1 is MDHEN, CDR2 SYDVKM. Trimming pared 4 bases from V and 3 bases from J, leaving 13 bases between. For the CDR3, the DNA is TGTGCCAGCAGTTCCCCCGGGACACTCTACGAGCAGTACTTC. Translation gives CASSSPGTLYEQYF.

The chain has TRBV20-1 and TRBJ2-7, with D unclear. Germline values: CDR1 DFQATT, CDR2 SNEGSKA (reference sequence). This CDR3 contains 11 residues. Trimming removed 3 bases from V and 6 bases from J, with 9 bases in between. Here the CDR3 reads CSASLLVEQYF. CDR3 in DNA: TGCAGTGCTAGCCTACTGGTCGAGCAGTACTTC.

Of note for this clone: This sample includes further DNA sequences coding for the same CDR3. CDR3 region: CASSVGAFGNTIYF. For the CDR3, the DNA is TGTGCCAGCAGCGTTGGGGCTTTCGGAAACACCATATATTTT. The V gene is TRBV9, the J gene TRBJ1-3, with D perhaps TRBD1 (5 bases). The length of the CDR3 is 14 residues. Germline V CDR1 and CDR2: SGDLS, YYNGEE. The V end lost 2 bases, the J end lost 4 bases, and 10 bases lay between the germline ends.